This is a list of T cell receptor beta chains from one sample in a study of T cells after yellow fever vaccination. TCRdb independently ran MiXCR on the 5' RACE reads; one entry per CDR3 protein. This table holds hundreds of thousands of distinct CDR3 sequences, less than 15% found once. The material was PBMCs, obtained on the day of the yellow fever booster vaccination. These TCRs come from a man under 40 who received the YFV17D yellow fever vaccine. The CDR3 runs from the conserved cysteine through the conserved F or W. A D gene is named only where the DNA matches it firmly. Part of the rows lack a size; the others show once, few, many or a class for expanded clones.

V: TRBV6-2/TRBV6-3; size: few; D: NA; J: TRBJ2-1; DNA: TGTGCCAGCAGCTCGACCGGGACTCGCGACTACAATGAGCAGTTCTTC; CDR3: CASSSTGTRDYNEQFF
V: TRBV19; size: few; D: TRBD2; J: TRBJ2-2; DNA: TGTGCCAGTAGGACTAGCGGGAGGACCAACACCGGGGAGCTGTTTTTT; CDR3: CASRTSGRTNTGELFF
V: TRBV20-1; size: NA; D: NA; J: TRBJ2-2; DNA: TGCAGTGCTAGAGACATTTCCGGGGAGCTGTTTTTT; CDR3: CSARDISGELFF
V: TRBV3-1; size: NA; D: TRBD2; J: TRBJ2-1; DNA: TGTGCCAGCAGGTCACTAGCGGGAGGCAGGCACCATGAGCAGTTCTTC; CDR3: CASRSLAGGRHHEQFF
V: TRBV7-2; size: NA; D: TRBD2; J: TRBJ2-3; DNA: TGTGCCAGCAGCTTAGCGAAACTAGCGGGCTCAGATACGCAGTATTTT; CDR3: CASSLAKLAGSDTQYF
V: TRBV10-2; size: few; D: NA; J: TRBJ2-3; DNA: TGCGCCAGCAACCAACTAGCCTCTTCGGTCACAGATACGCAGTATTTT; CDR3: CASNQLASSVTDTQYF
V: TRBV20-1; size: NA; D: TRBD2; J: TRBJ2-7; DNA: TGCAGTGCTAGGGGCATCGGGAGGCTTAGCTCCTACGAGCAGTACTTC; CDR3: CSARGIGRLSSYEQYF
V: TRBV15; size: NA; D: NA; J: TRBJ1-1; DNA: TGTGCCACCAGCAGAGCGGGTGAAAAGGGCCTGAGCACTGAAGCTTTCTTT; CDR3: CATSRAGEKGLSTEAFF
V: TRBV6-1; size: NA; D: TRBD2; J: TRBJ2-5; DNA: TGTGCCAGCAGAGCGGGAGGGTCGGTTGAGACCCAGTACTTC; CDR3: CASRAGGSVETQYF
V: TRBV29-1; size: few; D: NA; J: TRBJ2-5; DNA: TGCAGCGTTGAGGGGGCGCGGGAGGAGACCCAGTACTTC; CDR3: CSVEGAREETQYF